This T cell receptor (beta chain) derives from a study of identical twins. Worth noting for this clonotype: A read error may produce the germline difference seen at one junction end.

Via MiXCR, TCRdb re-called the 5' RACE reads, giving one row per CDR3 protein. The sample holds hundreds of thousands of distinct CDR3 sequences, 8% to 9% seen once. The CDR3 contains 16 residues. Germline CDR1 DFQATT, CDR2 SNEGSKA (reference sequence). These data also formed part of another study, on yellow fever vaccine responses in identical twins.

The chain combines TRBV20-1 with TRBJ2-1; no reliable D call. Sample: PBMCs. The source is a woman aged 18-35 years in good health. The CDR3 spells CCAPPEVWSSYNEQFF. DNA for the CDR3: TGCTGTGCCCCACCCGAGGTATGGAGCTCCTACAATGAGCAGTTCTTC.